The following is a TCR beta chain sequence with its context. Antigen specificity is unknown. This sample is drawn from a study of cytomegalovirus exposure and HLA in healthy donors. Amplification used 60 Vbeta primers and 13 Jbeta primers. Sequencing used immunoSEQ multiplex PCR; TCRdb keeps in-frame clones, though not all of them. The data show 110,000 to 150,000 clones, about 80% seen once. Whole-study findings and limits: In a later analysis, productive TCRs from donors in an Asian-associated ancestry cluster reportedly carried fewer N-insertions than the cohort mean. The study reported that TCR beta sequences accurately predicted HLA-A and HLA-B alleles in most subjects.

The source of this sequence is a man between 18 and 35 years old in good health and CMV-seronegative. Material: PBMCs.

The CDR3 DNA follows: TGTGCCAGCAGACGGAGTGGGACAGGGACCTACGAGCAGTACTTC. Protein sequence: CASRRSGTGTYEQYF. The genes are TRBV28 and TRBJ2-7; 9 bases agree with TRBD1. The V gene end was trimmed by 6 bases and the J gene end by 2 bases; junction bases not matched to a gene: 8. In germline, CDR1 is MDHEN, CDR2 SYDVKM. This CDR3 is 15 amino acids long.